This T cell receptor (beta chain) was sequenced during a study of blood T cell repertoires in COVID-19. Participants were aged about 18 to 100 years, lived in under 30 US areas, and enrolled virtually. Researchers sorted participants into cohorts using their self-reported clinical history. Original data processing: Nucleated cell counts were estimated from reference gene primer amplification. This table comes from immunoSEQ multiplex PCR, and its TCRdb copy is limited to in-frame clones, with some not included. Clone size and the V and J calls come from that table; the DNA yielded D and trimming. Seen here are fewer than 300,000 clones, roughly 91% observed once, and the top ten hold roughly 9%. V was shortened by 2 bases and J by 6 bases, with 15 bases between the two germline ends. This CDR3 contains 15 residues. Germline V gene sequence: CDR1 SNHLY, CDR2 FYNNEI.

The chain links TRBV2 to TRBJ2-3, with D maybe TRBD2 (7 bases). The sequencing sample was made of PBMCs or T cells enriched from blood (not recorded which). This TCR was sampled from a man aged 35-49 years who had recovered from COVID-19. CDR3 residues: CASSERWGRGDTQYF. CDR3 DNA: TGTGCCAGCAGTGAAAGATGGGGGAGGGGGGATACGCAGTATTTT.